This TCR beta chain derives from a study of shared clonotypes between healthy human individuals. Overall study context: Each donor's CD8 memory used one plate, CD8 naive two, each CD4 subset three.

Sequenced by immunoSEQ multiplex PCR; TCRdb stores in-frame clones only, minus some. The sample carries about 730,000 clones, approximately 77% recorded once. The CDR3 is 15 residues long. CDR1 is SGHRS, CDR2 YFSETQ, per germline. J was trimmed by 4 bases and V by 3 bases; bases with no gene match: 4. This chain joins TRBV5-1 and TRBJ2-5; 12 bases fit TRBD2. The sample was memory CD4+ T cells sorted from blood. Subset given: CD45RA-negative fraction. The clonotype comes from a woman aged 25-40 years in good health. CDR3 amino acids: CASSSLAGGAETQYF. For the CDR3, the DNA is TGCGCCAGCAGCTCACTAGCGGGAGGAGCAGAGACCCAGTACTTC.